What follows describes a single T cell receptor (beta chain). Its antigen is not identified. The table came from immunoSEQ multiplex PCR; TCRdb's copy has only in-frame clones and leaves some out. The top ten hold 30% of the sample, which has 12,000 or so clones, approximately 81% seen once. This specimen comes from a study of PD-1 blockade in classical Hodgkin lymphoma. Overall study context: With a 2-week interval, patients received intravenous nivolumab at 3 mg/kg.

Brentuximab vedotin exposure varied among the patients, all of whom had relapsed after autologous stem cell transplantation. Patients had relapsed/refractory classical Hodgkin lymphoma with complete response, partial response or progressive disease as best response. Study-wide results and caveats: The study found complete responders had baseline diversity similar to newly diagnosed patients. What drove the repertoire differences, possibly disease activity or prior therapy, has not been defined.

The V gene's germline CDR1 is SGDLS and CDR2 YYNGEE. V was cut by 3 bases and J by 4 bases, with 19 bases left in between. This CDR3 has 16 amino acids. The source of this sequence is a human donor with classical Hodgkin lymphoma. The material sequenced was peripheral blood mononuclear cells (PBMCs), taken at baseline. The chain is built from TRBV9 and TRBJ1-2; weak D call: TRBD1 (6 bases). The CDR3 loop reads CASSGKYREVGYGYTF. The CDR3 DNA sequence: TGTGCCAGCAGCGGAAAATACAGGGAAGTAGGCTATGGCTACACCTTC.